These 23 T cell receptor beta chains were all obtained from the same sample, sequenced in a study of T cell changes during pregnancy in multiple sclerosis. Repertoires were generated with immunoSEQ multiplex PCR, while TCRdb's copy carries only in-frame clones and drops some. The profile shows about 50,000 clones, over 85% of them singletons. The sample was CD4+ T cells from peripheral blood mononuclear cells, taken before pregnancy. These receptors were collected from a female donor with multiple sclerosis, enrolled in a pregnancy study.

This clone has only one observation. DNA for the CDR3: TGTGCCAGCACCCGACTAGCGGGAGTCTACGAGCAGTACTTC. Translating gives CASTRLAGVYEQYF. The chain has TRBV2 and TRBJ2-7; 12 bases are a match to TRBD2. There are 14 residues in the CDR3. J gave up 3 bases and V 7 bases, and 4 bases lay outside the gene matches. Germline values: CDR1 SNHLY, CDR2 FYNNEI.

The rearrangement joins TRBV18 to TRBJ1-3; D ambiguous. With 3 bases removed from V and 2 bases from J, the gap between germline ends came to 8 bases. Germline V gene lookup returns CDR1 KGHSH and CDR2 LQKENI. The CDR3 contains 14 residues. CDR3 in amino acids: CASSPQRPGNTIYF. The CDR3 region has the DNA TGTGCCAGCTCACCTCAGCGCCCTGGAAACACCATATATTTT.

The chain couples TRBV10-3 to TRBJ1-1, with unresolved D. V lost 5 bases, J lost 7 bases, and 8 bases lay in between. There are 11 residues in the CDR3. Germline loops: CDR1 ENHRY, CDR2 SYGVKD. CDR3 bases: TGTGCCATCAGTCAAGCGGGTGAAGCTTTCTTT. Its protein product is CAISQAGEAFF.

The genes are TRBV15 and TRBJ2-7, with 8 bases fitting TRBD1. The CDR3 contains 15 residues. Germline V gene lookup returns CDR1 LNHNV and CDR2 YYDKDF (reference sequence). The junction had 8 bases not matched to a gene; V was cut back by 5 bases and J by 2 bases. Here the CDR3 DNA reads TGTGCCACCAGCGGATCAGGGGGCTCAGCCTACGAGCAGTACTTC. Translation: CATSGSGGSAYEQYF.

CDR3 in DNA: TGTGCCAGTAGTCCAGGGACAGGGGGCAGAACTGAAGCTTTCTTT. Encoded protein: CASSPGTGGRTEAFF. The chain joins TRBV19 to TRBJ1-1; 12 bases map to TRBD1. The CDR3 loop spans 15 amino acids. The germline V gene has CDR1 LNHDA and CDR2 SQIVND (reference sequence). J was trimmed by 5 bases and V by 5 bases; bases with no gene match: 6.

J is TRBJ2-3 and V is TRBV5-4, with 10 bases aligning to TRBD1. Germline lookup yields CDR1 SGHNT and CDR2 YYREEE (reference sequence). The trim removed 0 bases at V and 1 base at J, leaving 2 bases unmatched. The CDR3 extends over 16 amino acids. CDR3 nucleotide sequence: TGTGCCAGCAGCTTGGCCGGGACAGGGGGCACAGATACGCAGTATTTT. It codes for CASSLAGTGGTDTQYF.

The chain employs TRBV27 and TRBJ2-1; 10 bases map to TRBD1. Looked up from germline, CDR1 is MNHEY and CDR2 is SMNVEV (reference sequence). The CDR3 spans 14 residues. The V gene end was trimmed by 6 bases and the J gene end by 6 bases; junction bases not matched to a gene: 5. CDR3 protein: CASRPGQGINEQFF. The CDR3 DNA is TGTGCCAGCAGACCGGGACAGGGGATCAATGAGCAGTTCTTC.

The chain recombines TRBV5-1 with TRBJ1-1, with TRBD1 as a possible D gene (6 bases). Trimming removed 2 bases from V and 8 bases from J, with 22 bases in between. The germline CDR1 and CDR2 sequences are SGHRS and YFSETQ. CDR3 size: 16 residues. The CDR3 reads CASSFGGFASTTEAFF. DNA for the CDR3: TGCGCCAGCAGCTTTGGGGGCTTCGCATCGACGACGGAAGCTTTCTTT.

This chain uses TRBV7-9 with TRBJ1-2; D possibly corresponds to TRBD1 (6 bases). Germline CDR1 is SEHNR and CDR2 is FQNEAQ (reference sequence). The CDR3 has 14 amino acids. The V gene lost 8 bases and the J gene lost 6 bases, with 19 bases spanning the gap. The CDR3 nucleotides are TGTGCCAGCCATTCAGCGGGGGGCTTTCATGGCTACACCTTC. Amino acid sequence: CASHSAGGFHGYTF. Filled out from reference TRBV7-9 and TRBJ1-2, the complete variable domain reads DTGVSQNPRHKITKRGQNVTFRCDPISEHNRLYWYRQTLGQGPEFLTYFQNEAQLEKSRLLSDRFSAERPKGSFSTLEIQRTEQGDSAMYLCASHSAGGFHGYTFGSGTRLTVV.

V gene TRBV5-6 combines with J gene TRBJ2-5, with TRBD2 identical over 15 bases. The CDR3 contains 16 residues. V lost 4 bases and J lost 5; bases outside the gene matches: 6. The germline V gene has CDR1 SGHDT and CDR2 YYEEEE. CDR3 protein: CASSPGLAGGFETQYF. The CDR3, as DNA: TGTGCCAGCAGCCCGGGACTAGCGGGAGGATTTGAGACCCAGTACTTC.

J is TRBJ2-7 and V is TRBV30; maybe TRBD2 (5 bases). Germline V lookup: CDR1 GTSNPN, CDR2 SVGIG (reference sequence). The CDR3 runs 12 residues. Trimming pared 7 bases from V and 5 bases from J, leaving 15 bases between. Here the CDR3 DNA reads TGTGCCTTTCTCCGGGGTTCGGACGAGCAGTACTTC. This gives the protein CAFLRGSDEQYF.

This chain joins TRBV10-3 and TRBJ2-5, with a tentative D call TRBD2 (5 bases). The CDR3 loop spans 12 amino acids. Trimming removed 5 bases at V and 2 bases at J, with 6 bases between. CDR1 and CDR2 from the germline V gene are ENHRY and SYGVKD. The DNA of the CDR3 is TGTGCCATCAGTAGCGGACAAGAGACCCAGTACTTC. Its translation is CAISSGQETQYF.

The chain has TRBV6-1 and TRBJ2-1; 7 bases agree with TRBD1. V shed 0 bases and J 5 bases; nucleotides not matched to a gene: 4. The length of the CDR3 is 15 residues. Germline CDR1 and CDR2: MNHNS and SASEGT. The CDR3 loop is CASSEAGGWNNEQFF. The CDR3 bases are TGTGCCAGCAGTGAAGCAGGGGGCTGGAACAATGAGCAGTTCTTC.

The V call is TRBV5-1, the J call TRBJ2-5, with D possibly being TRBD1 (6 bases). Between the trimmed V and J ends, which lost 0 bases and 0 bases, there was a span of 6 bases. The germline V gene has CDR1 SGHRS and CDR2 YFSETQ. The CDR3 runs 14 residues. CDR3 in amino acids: CASSLGDNQETQYF. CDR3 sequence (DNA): TGCGCCAGCAGCTTGGGGGACAACCAAGAGACCCAGTACTTC.

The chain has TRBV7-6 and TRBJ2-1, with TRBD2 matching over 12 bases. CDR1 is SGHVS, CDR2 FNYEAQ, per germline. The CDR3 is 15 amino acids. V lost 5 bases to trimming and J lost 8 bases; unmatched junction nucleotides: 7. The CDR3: CASSALAGGPHEQFF. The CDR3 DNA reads TGTGCCAGCAGCGCCCTAGCGGGAGGGCCACATGAGCAGTTCTTC. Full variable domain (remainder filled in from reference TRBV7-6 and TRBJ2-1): GAGVSQSPRYKVTKRGQDVALRCDPISGHVSLYWYRQALGQGPEFLTYFNYEAQQDKSGLPNDRFSAERPEGSISTLTIQRTEQRDSAMYRCASSALAGGPHEQFFGPGTRLTVL.

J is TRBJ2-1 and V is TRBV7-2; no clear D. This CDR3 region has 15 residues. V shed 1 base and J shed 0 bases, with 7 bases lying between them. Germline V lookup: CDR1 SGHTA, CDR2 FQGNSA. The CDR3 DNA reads TGTGCCAGCAGCTTAGGTGGCGGCTCCTACAATGAGCAGTTCTTC. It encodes CASSLGGGSYNEQFF.

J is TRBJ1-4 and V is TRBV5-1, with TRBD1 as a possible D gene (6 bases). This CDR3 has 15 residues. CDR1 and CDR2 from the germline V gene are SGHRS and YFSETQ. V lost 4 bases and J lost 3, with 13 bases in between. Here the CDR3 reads CASSAVQGSNEKLFF. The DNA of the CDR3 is TGCGCCAGCAGCGCTGTCCAGGGGTCTAATGAAAAACTGTTTTTT.

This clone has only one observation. The CDR3 sequence is CASSESPTCGGYTF. The CDR3 DNA is TGTGCCAGCAGTGAATCCCCCACCTGCGGCGGCTACACCTTC. V and J are TRBV25-1 and TRBJ1-2, with unresolved D. V gave up 1 base and J gave up 8 bases, with 14 bases separating them. This CDR3 spans 14 amino acids. Germline CDR1 MGHDK, CDR2 SYGVNS.

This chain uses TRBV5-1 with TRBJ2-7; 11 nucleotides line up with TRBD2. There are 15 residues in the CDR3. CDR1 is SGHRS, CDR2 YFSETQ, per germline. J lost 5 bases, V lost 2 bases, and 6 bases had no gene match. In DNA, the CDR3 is TGCGCCAGCAGCTTTCTACTAGCGGGAGATAACGAGCAGTACTTC. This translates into CASSFLLAGDNEQYF.

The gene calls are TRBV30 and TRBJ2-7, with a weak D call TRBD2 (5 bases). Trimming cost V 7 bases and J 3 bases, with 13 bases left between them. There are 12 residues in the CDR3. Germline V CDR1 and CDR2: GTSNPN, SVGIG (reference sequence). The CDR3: CASNFGGYEQYF. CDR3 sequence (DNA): TGTGCCTCAAACTTCGGAGGCTACGAGCAGTACTTC. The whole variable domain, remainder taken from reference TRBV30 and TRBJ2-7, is SQTIHQWPATLVQPVGSPLSLECTVEGTSNPNLYWYRQAAGRGLQLLFYSVGIGQISSEVPQNLSASRPQDRQFILSSKKLLLSDSGFYLCASNFGGYEQYFGPGTRLTVT.

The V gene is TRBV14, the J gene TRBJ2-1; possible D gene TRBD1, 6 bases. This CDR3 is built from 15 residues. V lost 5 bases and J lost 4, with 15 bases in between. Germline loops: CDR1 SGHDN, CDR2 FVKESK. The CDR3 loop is CASSARDRLYNEQFF. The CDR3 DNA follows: TGTGCCAGCAGCGCCCGAGACAGGCTTTACAATGAGCAGTTCTTC.

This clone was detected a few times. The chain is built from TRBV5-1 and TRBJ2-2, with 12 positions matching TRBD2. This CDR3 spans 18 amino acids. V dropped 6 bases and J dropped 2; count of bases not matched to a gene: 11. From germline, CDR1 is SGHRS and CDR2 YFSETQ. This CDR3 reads CASNHRTSGIPNTGELFF. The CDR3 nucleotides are TGCGCCAGCAACCACCGGACTAGCGGGATCCCTAACACCGGGGAGCTGTTTTTT. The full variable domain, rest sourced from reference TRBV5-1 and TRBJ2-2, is KAGVTQTPRYLIKTRGQQVTLSCSPISGHRSVSWYQQTPGQGLQFLFEYFSETQRNKGNFPGRFSGRQFSNSRSEMNVSTLELGDSALYLCASNHRTSGIPNTGELFFGEGSRLTVL.

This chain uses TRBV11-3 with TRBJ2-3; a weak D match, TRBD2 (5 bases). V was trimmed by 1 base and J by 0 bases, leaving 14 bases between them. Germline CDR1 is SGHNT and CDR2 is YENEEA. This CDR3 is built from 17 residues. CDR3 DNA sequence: TGTGCCAGCAGCTTAGGTCGACGGGATTTCAGCACAGATACGCAGTATTTT. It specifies CASSLGRRDFSTDTQYF.